This T cell receptor beta chain was captured in a study of T cell responses to AZD1222 COVID-19 vaccine. Clones were read by immunoSEQ multiplex PCR, and TCRdb kept only the in-frame ones, dropping some. The sample shows about 140,000 clones, about 92% of them seen only once. Germline assignment: CDR1 MNHEY and CDR2 SVGAGI. With 6 bases removed from V and 0 bases from J, the gap between germline ends came to 5 bases. The CDR3 extends over 12 amino acids. This sequence originates from an adult who received the AZD1222 COVID-19 vaccine. The specimen comprised peripheral blood, sampled 28 days after the second AZD1222 dose. The chain joins TRBV6-5 to TRBJ1-2; D is uncertain. This CDR3 reads CASSTTNYGYTF. The CDR3, as DNA: TGTGCCAGCAGCACTACTAACTATGGCTACACCTTC.